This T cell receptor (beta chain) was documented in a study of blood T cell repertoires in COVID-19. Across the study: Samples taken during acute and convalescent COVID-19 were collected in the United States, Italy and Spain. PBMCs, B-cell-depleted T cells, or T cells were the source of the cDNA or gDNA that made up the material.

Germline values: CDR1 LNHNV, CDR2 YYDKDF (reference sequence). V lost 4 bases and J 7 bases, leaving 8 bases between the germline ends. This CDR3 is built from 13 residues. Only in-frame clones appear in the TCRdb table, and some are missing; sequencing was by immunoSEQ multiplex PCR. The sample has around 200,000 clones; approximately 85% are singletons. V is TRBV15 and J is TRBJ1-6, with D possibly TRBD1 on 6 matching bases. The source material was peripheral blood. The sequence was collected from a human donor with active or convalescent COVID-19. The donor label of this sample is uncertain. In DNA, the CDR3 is TGTGCCACCAGCACAACAGGGAATTCACCCCTCCACTTT. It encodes CATSTTGNSPLHF.